These 29 T cell receptor beta chains were all obtained from the same sample, sequenced in a study of Graves' ophthalmopathy and Graves' hyperthyroidism. Investigators amplified TCR beta CDR3 regions from RNA transcripts. Second-round multiplex PCR came after a first-round RT-PCR that employed HTBI primers. One entry per CDR3 protein, called by TCRdb with MiXCR from the multiplex PCR reads. In the table there are some 240,000 distinct CDR3 sequences, around 50% of which are singletons. Material: peripheral blood. These receptors all stem from an adult man with Graves' ophthalmopathy.

With respect to this clonotype: A junction boundary mismatches the germline segment, possibly from a read error. This chain links TRBV7-8 with TRBJ2-7; D might be TRBD1 (6 bases). Germline CDR1 reads SGHVS; CDR2 reads FQNEAQ. The CDR3 totals 15 residues. Here the CDR3 reads CASSDRPIVGYAQYF. As DNA, the CDR3 is TGTGCCAGCAGCGACAGGCCGATAGTCGGTTACGCGCAGTACTTC.

This clonotype was seen once. The chain uses TRBV5-1 and TRBJ2-7, with D uncertain. The CDR3 is 13 amino acids. Germline V CDR1 and CDR2: SGHRS, YFSETQ. V lost 0 bases to trimming and J lost 6 bases, with 10 bases between them. The CDR3 DNA sequence: TGCGCCAGCAGCTTGGACGGCGGATCCGAGCAGTACTTC. This codes for CASSLDGGSEQYF.

Note on this clonotype: The junction departs from the called germline gene at one end, perhaps through a read error. This chain uses TRBV10-3 with TRBJ1-4; D is unresolved. CDR3 length equals 11 residues. Germline-derived CDR1 and CDR2 are ENHRY and SYGVKD. CDR3 coding DNA: TGTGCCAGCAGTGAAGTTGGAAAACTGTTTTTT. It yields the protein CASSEVGKLFF.

This chain joins TRBV7-2 and TRBJ1-6, with D unclear. Deletions cut 6 bases from V and 0 bases from J, with 15 bases between. The CDR3 consists of 17 residues. Per the germline V gene, CDR1 is SGHTA and CDR2 is FQGNSA. The CDR3 DNA is TGTGCCAGCAGTGAACTACAAGGCAGCTCCTATAATTCACCCCTCCACTTT. Its protein is CASSELQGSSYNSPLHF.

The J gene is TRBJ2-7, the V gene TRBV2; 8 bases align to TRBD1. CDR3 size: 14 residues. The V gene end was trimmed by 5 bases and the J gene end by 7 bases; junction bases not matched to a gene: 10. Germline CDR1 is SNHLY and CDR2 is FYNNEI. The CDR3 coding sequence is TGTGCCAGCAGTTTCGGTCAGGGGGCGGATGAGCAGTACTTC. Translated, it gives CASSFGQGADEQYF.

The chain is built from TRBV7-8 and TRBJ2-5, with 11 nucleotides matching TRBD2. The better agreement between TRBJ2-1 and the DNA end casts doubt on the J call. The CDR3 covers 14 residues. Per germline, CDR1 SGHVS and CDR2 FQNEAQ. CDR3 DNA: TGTGCCAGCAGACGGACTAGCGGGTTAACTGGGCAGTTCTTC. Amino acid sequence: CASRRTSGLTGQFF.

The chain links TRBV14 to TRBJ2-5; 7 bases agree with TRBD1. CDR3 length: 15 amino acids. J lost 1 base, V lost 1 base, and 3 bases had no gene match. CDR1 and CDR2 (germline): SGHDN, FVKESK. The CDR3 spells CASSQGQGFQETQYF. The CDR3 nucleotides are TGTGCCAGCAGCCAAGGACAGGGCTTCCAAGAGACCCAGTACTTC.

This clonotype was counted many times. The CDR3 region has the DNA TGTGCCAGCAAGGCAACACCCTCTGGGGCCAACGTCCTGACTTTC. Translation gives CASKATPSGANVLTF. The gene calls are TRBV3-1 and TRBJ2-6; D is unclear. The ends were cut back, 7 bases at V and 0 bases at J, with 10 bases in the middle. The CDR3 is made up of 15 amino acids. The germline gives CDR1 LGHDT, CDR2 YNNKEL (reference sequence). Filled out from reference TRBV3-1 and TRBJ2-6, the complete variable domain reads DTAVSQTPKYLVTQMGNDKSIKCEQNLGHDTMYWYKQDSKKFLKIMFSYNNKELIINETVPNRFSPKSPDKAHLNLHINSLELGDSAVYFCASKATPSGANVLTFGAGSRLTVL.

This clonotype was detected only a few times. The CDR3 is CASSEARGQPQHF. The CDR3 DNA reads as TGTGCCAGCAGTGAAGCACGGGGACAGCCCCAGCATTTT. The genes are TRBV2 and TRBJ1-5; D not resolved. V lost 0 bases and J lost 7, with 7 bases in between. Germline CDR1 reads SNHLY; CDR2 reads FYNNEI. The CDR3 spans 13 residues.

Concerning this clonotype itself: This sequence may be a read error, since a much larger clone differs from it by one base. V is TRBV29-1 and J is TRBJ1-1; 8 nucleotides align to TRBD1. CDR3 length: 14 residues. V was pared by 3 bases and J by 4 bases, with 7 bases of the junction left unmatched. Germline V gives CDR1 SQVTM, CDR2 ANQGSEA. The DNA of the CDR3 is TGCAGCGTTGATTTGGGCAGGGGGCTCACTGAAGCTTTCTTT. Its protein product is CSVDLGRGLTEAFF.

This clonotype came up many times. The V and J genes are TRBV29-1 and TRBJ1-2; D remains unclear. The CDR3 covers 10 residues. Germline CDR1 SQVTM, CDR2 ANQGSEA. V gave up 6 bases and J gave up 4 bases, with 6 bases separating them. CDR3 nucleotides: TGCAGCGTGCGGACCTATGGCTACACCTTC. It is translated as CSVRTYGYTF.

This sequence joins TRBV11-1 and TRBJ2-7, with 8 positions matching TRBD1. The V gene end was trimmed by 7 bases and the J gene end by 3 bases; junction bases not matched to a gene: 11. Germline CDR1 reads SGHAT; CDR2 reads FQDESV (reference sequence). The CDR3 sequence is 15 residues long. The CDR3 region is CASNGGDRRIYEQYF. The DNA for the CDR3 is TGTGCCAGCAACGGAGGGGACAGGCGGATCTACGAGCAGTACTTC.

The V and J genes are TRBV5-1 and TRBJ1-1; maybe TRBD1 (6 bases). CDR3 size: 14 residues. In germline, CDR1 is SGHRS, CDR2 YFSETQ. V lost 2 bases and J lost 1, with 9 bases in between. The CDR3 DNA sequence: TGCGCCAGCAGCTTCCCACAGGGGAACACTGAAGCTTTCTTT. It is translated as CASSFPQGNTEAFF. Looking up the rest from reference TRBV5-1 and TRBJ1-1 gives the full variable domain: KAGVTQTPRYLIKTRGQQVTLSCSPISGHRSVSWYQQTPGQGLQFLFEYFSETQRNKGNFPGRFSGRQFSNSRSEMNVSTLELGDSALYLCASSFPQGNTEAFFGQGTRLTVV.

The chain combines TRBV4-1 with TRBJ1-6; D gene uncertain. Germline CDR1 MGHRA, CDR2 YSYEKL. The V end lost 1 base, the J end lost 10 bases, and 11 bases lay between the germline ends. CDR3 length: 14 residues. The CDR3 nucleotides read TGCGCCAGCAGCCAAGTTTCGGCTAAATCACCCCTCCACTTT. Translating it yields CASSQVSAKSPLHF.

This clonotype appeared a few times. The chain carries TRBV10-3 and TRBJ1-5, with unresolved D. Trimming shortened V by 2 bases and J by 4 bases, and 9 bases separated the two germline ends. CDR3 length: 14 residues. Per the germline V gene, CDR1 is ENHRY and CDR2 is SYGVKD. CDR3 loop: CAISEMQENQPQHF. The CDR3 coding sequence is TGTGCCATCAGTGAGATGCAGGAAAATCAGCCCCAGCATTTT.

The chain recombines TRBV10-3 with TRBJ2-5; D remains unclear. Germline V gene lookup returns CDR1 ENHRY and CDR2 SYGVKD. V lost 4 bases, J lost 1 base, and 7 bases lay in between. This CDR3 is 13 amino acids long. CDR3 nucleotides: TGTGCCATCAGTGTTGTCGGCCAAGAGACCCAGTACTTC. It encodes CAISVVGQETQYF.

This clonotype has a handful of counts. The chain carries TRBV5-1 and TRBJ1-1, with D possibly matching TRBD1 (6 bases). Germline CDR1 SGHRS, CDR2 YFSETQ. The ends were cut back, 3 bases at V and 6 bases at J, with 12 bases in the middle. The CDR3 is 13 amino acids. As DNA, the CDR3 is TGCGCCAGCAGCTCACAGGGTACGGCTGAAGCTTTCTTT. Its protein is CASSSQGTAEAFF.

This clonotype was seen a handful of times. The V and J genes are TRBV5-1 and TRBJ1-4; D unresolved. Trimming took off 2 bases at V and 0 bases at J, with 5 bases between the two ends. There are 14 residues in the CDR3. Germline CDR1 reads SGHRS; CDR2 reads YFSETQ. The CDR3 coding sequence is TGCGCCAGCAGCTTCGATTCAACTAATGAAAAACTGTTTTTT. Translation: CASSFDSTNEKLFF.

This chain joins TRBV28 and TRBJ2-7, with 7 bases that match TRBD1. Germline V lookup: CDR1 MDHEN, CDR2 SYDVKM. The CDR3 has 14 amino acids. V was pared by 2 bases and J by 1 base, with 2 bases of the junction left unmatched. The DNA of the CDR3 is TGTGCCAGCAGTTTAGGGGGACAGTCCTACGAGCAGTACTTC. The encoded protein is CASSLGGQSYEQYF.

V is TRBV24-1 and J is TRBJ2-2; 7 bases line up with TRBD2. The J call may be in error: the DNA end matches TRBJ2-3 better. The CDR3 loop spans 17 amino acids. CDR1 KGHDR and CDR2 SFDVKD come from the germline V gene. The chain's CDR3 is CATSVRAGAGVVDTQYF. The CDR3 DNA follows: TGTGCCACCAGTGTAAGAGCGGGCGCGGGAGTCGTGGATACGCAGTATTTT.

A word on this clonotype: A much larger clone lies one base from this, so it may be a read error. This chain connects TRBV29-1 to TRBJ2-5, with D unresolved. Germline loops: CDR1 SQVTM, CDR2 ANQGSEA. The CDR3 is 11 amino acids. The CDR3 bases are TGCAGCGTTGTAACTCAAGAGGCCCAGTACTTC. This translates into CSVVTQEAQYF.

V and J are TRBV2 and TRBJ2-2; D remains ambiguous. Germline V gene lookup returns CDR1 SNHLY and CDR2 FYNNEI. The V gene lost 7 bases and the J gene lost 3 bases, with 3 bases spanning the gap. This CDR3 has 11 residues. CDR3 in DNA: TGTGCCAGCAACTACACCGGGGAGCTGTTTTTT. Its protein is CASNYTGELFF.

This clonotype was detected only a few times. J is TRBJ1-1 and V is TRBV7-8; TRBD1 matches 10 bases. Germline V CDR1 and CDR2: SGHVS, FQNEAQ. CDR3 length: 15 residues. Unmatched junction bases numbered 7, after V lost 1 base and J lost 8 bases. DNA of the CDR3: TGTGCCAGCAGCTTAGATACCGGGACAGGGGACGAAGCTTTCTTT. Translating gives CASSLDTGTGDEAFF.

This clonotype was found a few times. The gene calls are TRBV7-2 and TRBJ2-5; perhaps TRBD1 as D (5 bases). The ends were cut back, 2 bases at V and 1 base at J, with 20 bases in the middle. The CDR3 has 18 residues. Germline CDR1 reads SGHTA; CDR2 reads FQGNSA. The CDR3 DNA is TGTGCCAGCAGCTTACTGGGGCTAGGCACAGAGGCCCAAGAGACCCAGTACTTC. This codes for CASSLLGLGTEAQETQYF.

The sample holds many counts of this clonotype. The chain couples TRBV2 to TRBJ1-1; TRBD1 matches at 8 bases. The CDR3 runs 12 residues. J lost 6 bases, V lost 9 bases, and 6 bases had no gene match. The germline gives CDR1 SNHLY, CDR2 FYNNEI. The CDR3 spells CASHGQGAEAFF. The CDR3 DNA follows: TGTGCCAGTCATGGACAGGGAGCTGAAGCTTTCTTT.

The V gene is TRBV6-5, the J gene TRBJ2-5; the match to TRBD2 covers 9 bases. This CDR3 has 16 amino acids. V gave up 6 bases and J gave up 2 bases; unmatched junction bases: 10. CDR1 is MNHEY and CDR2 is SVGAGI in the germline V gene. The CDR3 nucleotides read TGTGCCAGCAGCCCCAGACTAGCGGAAAAACAAGAGACCCAGTACTTC. It is translated as CASSPRLAEKQETQYF.

This clonotype was recorded once. This rearrangement joins TRBV25-1 to TRBJ2-3; D not certain. This CDR3 has 15 amino acids. Germline CDR1 MGHDK, CDR2 SYGVNS. Trimming shortened V by 6 bases and J by 2 bases, and 15 bases separated the two germline ends. CDR3 protein: CASSLLQDATDTQYF. The CDR3, as DNA: TGTGCCAGCAGCCTCCTCCAGGACGCCACAGATACGCAGTATTTT.

The V and J genes are TRBV20-1 and TRBJ2-3; TRBD1 is a possible D gene (5 bases). The CDR3 is 15 amino acids. The V gene's germline CDR1 is DFQATT and CDR2 SNEGSKA (reference sequence). Trimming cost V 3 bases and J 1 base, with 14 bases left between them. The CDR3 is CSASPPDRRTDTQYF. In DNA form, the CDR3 reads TGCAGTGCTAGCCCCCCTGACAGACGCACAGATACGCAGTATTTT.

The chain couples TRBV29-1 to TRBJ1-2; D is uncertain. This CDR3 has 9 amino acids. The V end lost 5 bases, the J end lost 10 bases, and 8 bases lay between the germline ends. Germline V gene sequence: CDR1 SQVTM, CDR2 ANQGSEA. The CDR3 bases are TGCAGCGTTCGCGTGGACTACACCTTC. Amino acids: CSVRVDYTF.